This passage covers 18 T cell receptor beta chains from one sample sequenced in a study of T-cell reconstitution after alpha-beta-depleted transplantation in children. Unique molecular identifiers were used to barcode this TCRbeta library. TCRdb ran MiXCR on the PCR reads and lists one entry per CDR3 protein. The repertoire has hundreds of thousands of distinct CDR3 sequences, approximately 8% of them found once; the top ten carry roughly 6%. Material: PBMCs, mostly from graft donor cells, obtained 180 days after TCRalphabeta/CD19-depleted stem cell transplant. The receptor source for this set is a male patient between 5 and 17 years old who had a stem cell transplant for acute lymphoblastic leukemia, so the T cells may come from the graft donor.

This clonotype was found many times. This rearrangement joins TRBV10-3 to TRBJ2-5, with TRBD1 matching over 10 bases. CDR1 and CDR2 from the germline V gene are ENHRY and SYGVKD. The CDR3 has 15 amino acids. With V trimmed by 5 bases and J by 0 bases, 3 bases remained unmatched. The CDR3 is CAISSDRGYQETQYF. Written as DNA, the CDR3 is TGTGCCATCAGTTCGGACAGGGGGTACCAAGAGACCCAGTACTTC.

This clonotype was found many times. J is TRBJ1-1 and V is TRBV6-1; possible D gene TRBD1, 6 bases. Trimming removed 5 bases at V and 1 base at J, with 14 bases between. The CDR3 totals 15 residues. The V gene's germline CDR1 is MNHNS and CDR2 SASEGT. The CDR3 DNA reads TGTGCCAGCAGTAGGCCGGGACACCCGAACACTGAAGCTTTCTTT. Residues: CASSRPGHPNTEAFF.

This chain joins TRBV23-1 and TRBJ2-6, with D perhaps matching TRBD1 (6 bases). TRBV23-1 is labeled an ORF, and its function is uncertain. Trimming took off 0 bases at V and 0 bases at J, with 27 bases between the two ends. This CDR3 region has 23 residues. CDR3 residues: CASSQSDLGARSKKSSGANVLTF. The CDR3 region has the DNA TGCGCCAGCAGTCAATCGGATTTGGGGGCCCGCTCCAAAAAAAGCTCTGGGGCCAACGTCCTGACTTTC.

This clonotype was detected many times. J is TRBJ1-3 and V is TRBV6-5; D is undetermined. V was pared by 2 bases and J by 4 bases, with 9 bases between. The CDR3 loop spans 14 amino acids. Germline lookup yields CDR1 MNHEY and CDR2 SVGAGI. The CDR3 here is CASSYSSQGNTIYF. CDR3 in DNA: TGTGCCAGCAGTTACAGTTCACAGGGAAACACCATATATTTT.

There are many counts of this clonotype. The chain combines TRBV28 with TRBJ2-7, with 9 bases lining up with TRBD1. This CDR3 comprises 15 residues. Germline CDR1 is MDHEN and CDR2 is SYDVKM. V shed 4 bases and J 3 bases; nucleotides not matched to a gene: 7. CDR3: CASSSPGTGYYEQYF. DNA for the CDR3: TGTGCCAGCAGTTCACCCGGGACAGGGTACTACGAGCAGTACTTC.

This clonotype occurred many times. V and J are TRBV29-1 and TRBJ2-1, with 7 nucleotides matching TRBD1. The CDR3 sequence is 12 residues long. CDR1 is SQVTM, CDR2 ANQGSEA, per germline. V shed 6 bases and J 3 bases; nucleotides not matched to a gene: 2. This CDR3 is CSVRQGYNEQFF. CDR3 nucleotides: TGCAGCGTACGACAGGGCTACAATGAGCAGTTCTTC.

V usage is TRBV3-1 and J usage is TRBJ2-7; D may be TRBD1 (5 bases). The V and J ends lost 2 bases and 0 bases respectively, with 14 bases between them. The germline V gene has CDR1 LGHDT and CDR2 YNNKEL (reference sequence). This CDR3 region has 16 residues. The CDR3 region is CASSQRHPRGSYEQYF. The CDR3 region has the DNA TGTGCCAGCAGCCAACGACACCCAAGGGGCTCCTACGAGCAGTACTTC.

In this sample, this clonotype turned up many times. J is TRBJ2-7 and V is TRBV7-8, with a weak D call TRBD1 (5 bases). Germline-derived CDR1 and CDR2 are SGHVS and FQNEAQ. V lost 1 base and J lost 2, with 9 bases in between. This CDR3 region has 14 residues. The CDR3 coding sequence is TGTGCCAGCAGCTTAGTGCCAGGGACCTACGAGCAGTACTTC. It translates to CASSLVPGTYEQYF. The entire variable domain, with the rest obtained from reference TRBV7-8 and TRBJ2-7, is as follows: GAGVSQSPRYKVAKRGQDVALRCDPISGHVSLFWYQQALGQGPEFLTYFQNEAQLDKSGLPSDRFFAERPEGSVSTLKIQRTQQEDSAVYLCASSLVPGTYEQYFGPGTRLTVT.

This clonotype was observed many times. J is TRBJ2-7 and V is TRBV28; D may match TRBD1 or TRBD2 (6 bases each). This CDR3 comprises 14 residues. Per the germline V gene, CDR1 is MDHEN and CDR2 is SYDVKM. V was shortened by 6 bases and J by 2 bases, with 14 bases between the two germline ends. The CDR3 region has the DNA TGTGCCAGCAGGAGGGGGGCAGGACCCTACGAGCAGTACTTC. Amino acid sequence: CASRRGAGPYEQYF.

This clonotype was observed many times. The chain has TRBV20-1 and TRBJ2-2, with TRBD2 matching 8 bases. V shed 6 bases and J 1 base; nucleotides not matched to a gene: 4. CDR3 length equals 14 residues. Germline V CDR1 and CDR2: DFQATT, SNEGSKA (reference sequence). This CDR3 reads CSAPSGGNTGELFF. Here the CDR3 DNA reads TGCAGTGCCCCGAGCGGGGGGAACACCGGGGAGCTGTTTTTT.

Notes on this clonotype: Compared with germline, one end of the junction differs, possibly owing to a read error. The CDR3 nucleotides are TGTGCCAGCAGCCGAGGGGGAAACACCTTATATTTT. Protein sequence: CASSRGGNTLYF. The chain links TRBV9 to TRBJ1-3; D perhaps matches TRBD1 (6 bases). The CDR3 has 12 amino acids. CDR1 is SGDLS, CDR2 YYNGEE, per germline. The whole variable domain, filled in from reference TRBV9 and TRBJ1-3, reads DSGVTQTPKHLITATGQRVTLRCSPRSGDLSVYWYQQSLDQGLQFLIQYYNGEERAKGNILERFSAQQFPDLHSELNLSSLELGDSALYFCASSRGGNTLYFGEGSWLTVV.

With regard to this clonotype: A much bigger clone sits one base away, suggesting this may be a read error. The chain carries TRBV20-1 and TRBJ2-2; TRBD1 is a possible D gene (6 bases). CDR1 is DFQATT, CDR2 SNEGSKA, per germline (reference sequence). The CDR3 consists of 16 residues. The V and J ends lost 4 bases and 3 bases respectively, with 18 bases between them. CDR3 in DNA: TGCAGTGCTATACGCCCTGGGGGCTTATACACCGGGGAGCTGTTTTTT. It is translated as CSAIRPGGLYTGELFF.

This clonotype was picked up many times. The chain is built from TRBV5-5 and TRBJ2-7; D remains unclear. The length of the CDR3 is 16 residues. Germline-derived CDR1 and CDR2 are SGHKS and YYEKEE (reference sequence). The V end was cut by 0 bases, the J end by 3 bases, with 16 bases between. The CDR3 DNA reads TGTGCCAGCAGCTTGGCGGGCAGCAACACCTACTACGAGCAGTACTTC. Amino acids: CASSLAGSNTYYEQYF.

The genes are TRBV7-2 and TRBJ1-2, with D possibly TRBD1 on 6 matching bases. Germline V gene lookup returns CDR1 SGHTA and CDR2 FQGNSA. With 5 bases removed from V and 6 bases from J, the gap between germline ends came to 13 bases. This CDR3 contains 13 residues. This CDR3 reads CASSIPRGDGYTF. CDR3 in DNA: TGTGCCAGCAGCATACCCAGGGGAGATGGCTACACCTTC.

There are many counts of this clonotype. The chain has TRBV19 and TRBJ2-1, with a weak D call TRBD1 (5 bases). Germline values: CDR1 LNHDA, CDR2 SQIVND (reference sequence). V lost 5 bases, J lost 9 bases, and 17 bases lay in between. This CDR3 spans 14 amino acids. The CDR3 coding sequence is TGTGCCAGTAGTGCCTTTACAGGTAACAGTGAGCAGTTCTTC. Translated: CASSAFTGNSEQFF.

This clonotype was recorded many times. CDR3 loop: CASSYWTGAYEQYF. The CDR3 DNA reads as TGTGCCAGCAGTTACTGGACAGGGGCCTACGAGCAGTACTTC. The J gene is TRBJ2-7, the V gene TRBV6-5, with 9 bases fitting TRBD1. The CDR3 is 14 residues long. V gave up 1 base and J gave up 2 bases; unmatched junction bases: 0. Germline values: CDR1 MNHEY, CDR2 SVGAGI.

The sample holds many counts of this clonotype. V is TRBV12-3 or TRBV12-4 and J is TRBJ1-2; the D gene is possibly TRBD1 (5 bases). V lost 3 bases to trimming and J lost 5 bases, with 7 bases between them. CDR3 length: 12 residues. Here the CDR3 DNA reads TGTGCCAGCAGTTTCGGGACGTATGGCTACACCTTC. This translates into CASSFGTYGYTF.

This clonotype was recorded many times. The chain uses TRBV7-9 and TRBJ1-1; tentative D call: TRBD1 (5 bases). V gave up 4 bases and J gave up 11 bases, with 14 bases separating them. CDR3 length: 12 amino acids. Looked up from germline, CDR1 is SEHNR and CDR2 is FQNEAQ (reference sequence). The CDR3 nucleotides are TGTGCCAGCAGCTGGAAGGGGCCTTACGCTTTCTTT. This codes for CASSWKGPYAFF.